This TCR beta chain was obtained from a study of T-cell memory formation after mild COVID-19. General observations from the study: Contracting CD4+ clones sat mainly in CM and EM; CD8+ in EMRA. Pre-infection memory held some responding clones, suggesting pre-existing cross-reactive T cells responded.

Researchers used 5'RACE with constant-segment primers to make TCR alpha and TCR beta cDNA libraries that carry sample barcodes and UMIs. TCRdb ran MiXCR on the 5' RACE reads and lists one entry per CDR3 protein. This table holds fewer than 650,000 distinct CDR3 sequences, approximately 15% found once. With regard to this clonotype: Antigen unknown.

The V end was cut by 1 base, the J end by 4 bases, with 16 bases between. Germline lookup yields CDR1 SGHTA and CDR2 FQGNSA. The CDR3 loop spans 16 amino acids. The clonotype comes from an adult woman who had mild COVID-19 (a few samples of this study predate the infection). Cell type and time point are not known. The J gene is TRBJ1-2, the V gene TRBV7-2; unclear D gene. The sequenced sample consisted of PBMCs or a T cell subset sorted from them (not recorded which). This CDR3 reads CASSLVSGLTIYGYTF. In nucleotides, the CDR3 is TGTGCCAGCAGCTTAGTGTCGGGGTTGACTATCTATGGCTACACCTTC.